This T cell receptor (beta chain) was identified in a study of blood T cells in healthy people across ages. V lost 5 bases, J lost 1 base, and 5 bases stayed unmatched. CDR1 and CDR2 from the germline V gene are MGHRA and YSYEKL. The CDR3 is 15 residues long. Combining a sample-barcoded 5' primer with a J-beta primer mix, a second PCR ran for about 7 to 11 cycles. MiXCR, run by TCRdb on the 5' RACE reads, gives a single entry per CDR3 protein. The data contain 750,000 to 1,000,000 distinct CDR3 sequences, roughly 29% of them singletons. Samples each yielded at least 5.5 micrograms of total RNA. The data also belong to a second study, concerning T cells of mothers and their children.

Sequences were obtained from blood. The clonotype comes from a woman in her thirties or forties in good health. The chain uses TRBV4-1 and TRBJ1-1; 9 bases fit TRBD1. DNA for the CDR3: TGCGCCAGCAGCGCACGGGGACAGGGGAACACTGAAGCTTTCTTT. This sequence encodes CASSARGQGNTEAFF.